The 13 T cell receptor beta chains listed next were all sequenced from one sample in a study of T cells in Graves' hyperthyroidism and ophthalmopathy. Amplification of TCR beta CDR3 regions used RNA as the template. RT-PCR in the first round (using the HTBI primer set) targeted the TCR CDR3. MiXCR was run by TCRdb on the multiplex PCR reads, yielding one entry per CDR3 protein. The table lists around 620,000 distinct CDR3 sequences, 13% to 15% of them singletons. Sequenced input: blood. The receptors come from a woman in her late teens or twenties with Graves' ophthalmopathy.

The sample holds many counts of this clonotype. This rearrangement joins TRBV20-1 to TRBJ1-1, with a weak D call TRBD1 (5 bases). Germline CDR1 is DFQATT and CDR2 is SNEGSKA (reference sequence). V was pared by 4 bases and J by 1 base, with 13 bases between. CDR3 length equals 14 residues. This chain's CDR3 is CSATITGPNTEAFF. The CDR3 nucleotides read TGCAGTGCTACAATAACAGGCCCGAACACTGAAGCTTTCTTT.

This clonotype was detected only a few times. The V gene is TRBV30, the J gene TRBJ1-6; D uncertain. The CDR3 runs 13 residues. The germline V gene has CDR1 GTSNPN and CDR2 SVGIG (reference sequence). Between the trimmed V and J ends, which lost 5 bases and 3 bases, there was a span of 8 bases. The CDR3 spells CAWSQDYNSPLHF. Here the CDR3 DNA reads TGTGCCTGGTCCCAGGACTATAATTCACCCCTCCACTTT.

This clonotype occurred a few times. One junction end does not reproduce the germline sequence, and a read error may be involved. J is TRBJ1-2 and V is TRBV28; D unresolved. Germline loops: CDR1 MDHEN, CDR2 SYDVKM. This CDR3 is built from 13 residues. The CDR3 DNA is TGTGGCAGCAGTTCCAGTTCCAACTATGGCTACACCTTC. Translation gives CGSSSSSNYGYTF.

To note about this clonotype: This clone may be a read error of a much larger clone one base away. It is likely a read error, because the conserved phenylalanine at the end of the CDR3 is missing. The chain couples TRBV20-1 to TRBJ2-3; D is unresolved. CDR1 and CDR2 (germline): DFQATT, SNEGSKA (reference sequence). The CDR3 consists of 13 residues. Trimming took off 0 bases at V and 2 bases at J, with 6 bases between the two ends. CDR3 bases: TGCAGTGCTAGAGAACTCATCACAGATACGCAGTATCTT. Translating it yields CSARELITDTQYL.

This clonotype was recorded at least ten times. CDR3 protein: CASSEGPVGFSGVAQHF. CDR3 DNA sequence: TGTGCCAGCAGTGAAGGTCCGGTCGGGTTCTCGGGGGTGGCCCAGCATTTT. This chain links TRBV6-1 with TRBJ1-5; maybe TRBD1 (5 bases). The length of the CDR3 is 17 residues. Trimming cost V 1 base and J 11 bases, with 24 bases left between them. The germline gives CDR1 MNHNS, CDR2 SASEGT.

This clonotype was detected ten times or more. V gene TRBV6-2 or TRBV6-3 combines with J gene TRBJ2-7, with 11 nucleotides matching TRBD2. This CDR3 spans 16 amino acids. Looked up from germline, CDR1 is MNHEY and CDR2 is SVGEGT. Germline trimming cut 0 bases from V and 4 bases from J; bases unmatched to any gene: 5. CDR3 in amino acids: CASSYSPGTSGYEQYF. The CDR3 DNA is TGTGCCAGCAGTTACTCCCCCGGGACTAGCGGATACGAGCAGTACTTC.

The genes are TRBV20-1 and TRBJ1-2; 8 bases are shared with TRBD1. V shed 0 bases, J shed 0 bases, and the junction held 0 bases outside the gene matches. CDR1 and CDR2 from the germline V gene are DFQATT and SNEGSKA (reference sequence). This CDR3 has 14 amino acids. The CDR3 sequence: CSARETGANYGYTF. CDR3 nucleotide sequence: TGCAGTGCTAGAGAGACAGGGGCTAACTATGGCTACACCTTC.

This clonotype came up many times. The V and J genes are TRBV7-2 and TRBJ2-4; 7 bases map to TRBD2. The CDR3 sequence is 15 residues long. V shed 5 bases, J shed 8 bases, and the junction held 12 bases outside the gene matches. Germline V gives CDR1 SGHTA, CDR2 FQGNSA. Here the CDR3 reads CASSARDYRRDIQYF. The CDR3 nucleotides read TGTGCCAGCAGCGCCCGGGACTACCGCCGCGACATTCAGTACTTC.

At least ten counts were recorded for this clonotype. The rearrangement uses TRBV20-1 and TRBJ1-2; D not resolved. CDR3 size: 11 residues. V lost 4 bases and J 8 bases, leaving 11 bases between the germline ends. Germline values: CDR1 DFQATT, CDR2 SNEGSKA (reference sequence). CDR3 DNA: TGCAGTGCTATTTACCACTGGGGCTACACCTTC. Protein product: CSAIYHWGYTF.

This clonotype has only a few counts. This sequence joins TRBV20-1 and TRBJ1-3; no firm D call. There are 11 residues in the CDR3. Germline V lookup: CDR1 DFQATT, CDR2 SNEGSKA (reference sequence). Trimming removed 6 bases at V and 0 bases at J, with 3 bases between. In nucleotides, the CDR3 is TGCAGTGCAAACTCTGGAAACACCATATATTTT. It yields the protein CSANSGNTIYF.

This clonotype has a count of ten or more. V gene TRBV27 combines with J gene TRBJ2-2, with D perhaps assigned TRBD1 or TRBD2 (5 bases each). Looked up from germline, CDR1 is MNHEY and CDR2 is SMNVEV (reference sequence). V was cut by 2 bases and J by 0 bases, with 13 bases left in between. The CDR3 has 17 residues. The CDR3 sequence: CASSLGGWRANTGELFF. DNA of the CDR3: TGTGCCAGCAGTTTAGGGGGTTGGCGGGCGAACACCGGGGAGCTGTTTTTT.

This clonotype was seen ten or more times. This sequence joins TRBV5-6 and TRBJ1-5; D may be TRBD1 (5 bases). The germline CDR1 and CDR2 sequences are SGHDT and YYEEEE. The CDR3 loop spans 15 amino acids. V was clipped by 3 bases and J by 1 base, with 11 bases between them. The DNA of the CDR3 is TGTGCCAGCAGCTCACTTGGGGCGAGCAATCAGCCCCAGCATTTT. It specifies CASSSLGASNQPQHF.

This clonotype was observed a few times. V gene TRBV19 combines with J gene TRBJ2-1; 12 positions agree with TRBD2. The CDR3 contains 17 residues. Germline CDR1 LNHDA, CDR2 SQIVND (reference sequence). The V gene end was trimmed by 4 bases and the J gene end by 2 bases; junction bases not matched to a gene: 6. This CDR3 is CASSTRLAGDTYNEQFF. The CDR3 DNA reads TGTGCCAGTAGTACCCGACTAGCGGGAGACACCTACAATGAGCAGTTCTTC.